The 10 T cell receptor beta chains listed next were all sequenced from one sample in a study of blood T cell repertoires in COVID-19. Sequencing was performed with immunoSEQ multiplex PCR; in TCRdb, only in-frame clones are kept and a portion is missing. The repertoire holds 250,000 to 350,000 clones, with about 92% as singletons. Sequenced sample: PBMCs or T cells enriched from blood (not recorded which). All receptors derive from a woman in her 30s who had recovered from COVID-19.

CDR3 region: CASSPPVRGSGYTF. The CDR3 DNA follows: TGTGCCAGCAGTCCACCCGTGCGGGGGTCTGGCTACACCTTC. This rearrangement joins TRBV6-2 or TRBV6-3 to TRBJ1-2; D possibly corresponds to TRBD1 (5 bases). The CDR3 consists of 14 residues. Germline V CDR1 and CDR2: MNHEY, SVGEGT. With 5 bases removed from V and 7 bases from J, the gap between germline ends came to 17 bases.

The sample holds one count of this clone. CDR3 DNA: TGTGCCAGCAGTTTTTCAGGGGGCGACGAGCAGTACTTC. Translated: CASSFSGGDEQYF. The rearrangement uses TRBV27 and TRBJ2-7; 8 bases line up with TRBD1. V was clipped by 3 bases and J by 5 bases; unmatched bases: 3. The germline V gene encodes CDR1 MNHEY and CDR2 SMNVEV (reference sequence). The CDR3 contains 13 residues.

The rearrangement links TRBV5-4 to TRBJ1-2, with D possibly matching TRBD1 (6 bases). Germline V CDR1 and CDR2: SGHNT, YYREEE (reference sequence). Trimming cost V 4 bases and J 4 bases, with 14 bases left between them. The CDR3 is made up of 14 amino acids. CDR3: CASSPETGTYGYTF. The CDR3 nucleotides are TGTGCCAGCAGCCCTGAGACAGGTACCTATGGCTACACCTTC.

This chain joins TRBV20-1 and TRBJ2-1; 7 positions match TRBD2. V lost 8 bases and J lost 9; bases outside the gene matches: 4. Germline V lookup: CDR1 DFQATT, CDR2 SNEGSKA (reference sequence). The length of the CDR3 is 10 residues. Here the CDR3 reads CSRLAGEQFF. In DNA, the CDR3 is TGCAGTCGACTAGCCGGTGAGCAGTTCTTC.

The chain links TRBV5-5 to TRBJ1-2, with 10 bases fitting TRBD1. This CDR3 is 16 amino acids long. CDR1 and CDR2 from the germline V gene are SGHKS and YYEKEE (reference sequence). J was trimmed by 4 bases and V by 4 bases; bases with no gene match: 10. Here the CDR3 DNA reads TGTGCCAGCAGCACCCGAGGGACAGGGGTTACCTATGGCTACACCTTC. It yields the protein CASSTRGTGVTYGYTF.

This chain joins TRBV19 and TRBJ1-6; the match to TRBD1 covers 8 bases. Trimming removed 5 bases from V and 10 bases from J; junction bases left unmatched: 7. The CDR3 runs 14 residues. Germline V gene data show CDR1 as LNHDA and CDR2 as SQIVND (reference sequence). DNA for the CDR3: TGTGCCAGTAGTCCGCGGACAGGGTCCTCACCCCTCCACTTT. Its protein product is CASSPRTGSSPLHF.

The V and J genes are TRBV27 and TRBJ2-7; 11 bases are shared with TRBD2. CDR1 is MNHEY and CDR2 is SMNVEV in the germline V gene (reference sequence). The CDR3 spans 17 residues. J lost 2 bases, V lost 4 bases, and 10 bases had no gene match. CDR3 nucleotide sequence: TGTGCCAGCAGTTCATTGGTAGCGGGAGGGCGAGCCTACGAGCAGTACTTC. This translates into CASSSLVAGGRAYEQYF.

The chain uses TRBV28 and TRBJ2-1; TRBD2 aligns across 12 bases. The CDR3 loop spans 16 amino acids. The junction had 6 bases not matched to a gene; V was cut back by 2 bases and J by 7 bases. Germline V CDR1 and CDR2: MDHEN, SYDVKM. In DNA, the CDR3 is TGTGCCAGCAGTTTAGTACTAGCGGGAGGAGGGAATGAGCAGTTCTTC. Its protein is CASSLVLAGGGNEQFF.

The rearrangement joins TRBV13 to TRBJ1-5, with 8 bases lining up with TRBD1. The CDR3 extends over 14 amino acids. V lost 5 bases and J lost 1; bases outside the gene matches: 1. CDR1 is PRHDT and CDR2 is FYEKMQ in the germline V gene (reference sequence). CDR3 DNA sequence: TGTGCCAGCAGCGCAGGGGGCAGCAATCAGCCCCAGCATTTT. This sequence encodes CASSAGGSNQPQHF.

This clone has only one observation. The chain employs TRBV5-1 and TRBJ1-1; 10 bases align to TRBD1. Germline CDR1 reads SGHRS; CDR2 reads YFSETQ. Trimming removed 5 bases from V and 1 base from J; junction bases left unmatched: 2. CDR3 size: 14 residues. The CDR3 loop is CASRGQGTNTEAFF. CDR3 sequence (DNA): TGCGCCAGCAGGGGACAGGGGACGAACACTGAAGCTTTCTTT.